A single sample is the source of the 2 T cell receptor beta chains below, sequenced in a study of blood T cell repertoires in COVID-19. TCRdb keeps only in-frame clones here, not all; method: immunoSEQ multiplex PCR. The repertoire holds a few hundred thousand clones, 84% seen once, with approximately 1.4% in the top ten. Sample: peripheral blood. The receptors were gathered from a middle-aged woman who had recovered from COVID-19.

The chain uses TRBV4-2 and TRBJ2-3, with 10 bases lining up with TRBD2. Per germline, CDR1 LGHNA and CDR2 YNFKEQ. This CDR3 has 16 amino acids. With V trimmed by 0 bases and J by 6 bases, 6 bases remained unmatched. CDR3 sequence: CASSQEKRGGADTQYF. The CDR3 DNA sequence: TGTGCCAGCAGCCAAGAAAAGCGGGGGGGCGCGGATACGCAGTATTTT.

The chain employs TRBV5-1 and TRBJ1-3; D not resolved. The CDR3 has 15 residues. CDR1 is SGHRS and CDR2 is YFSETQ in the germline V gene. The V end lost 4 bases, the J end lost 0 bases, and 11 bases lay between the germline ends. CDR3 amino acids: CASSPEGSSGNTIYF. For the CDR3, the DNA is TGCGCCAGCAGCCCAGAAGGGAGCTCTGGAAACACCATATATTTT.